This TCR beta chain was profiled in a study of cytomegalovirus exposure and HLA in healthy donors. Study-level findings and limits: TCR beta sequences numbering 15,000 to 20,000 were associated with HLA alleles at 0.05 false discovery rate in a later analysis. Immune exposure was documented only through CMV serostatus. Later on, an analysis showed TCR association rates differing by HLA locus, with DRB1 the most and HLA-C the fewest.

On this clone itself: Its antigen is not known.

PCR employed 60 Vbeta and 13 Jbeta primers. Profiling relied on immunoSEQ multiplex PCR, and the TCRdb table lists in-frame clones only, not all of them. The data contain about 190,000 clones, approximately 88% of them singletons. Trimming took 5 bases from V and 4 from J, leaving 4 bases between them. The CDR3 extends over 12 amino acids. Germline V gives CDR1 SGDLS, CDR2 YYNGEE. The sequence came from a boy aged 5-17 years in good health and CMV-seronegative. Sequences were obtained from PBMCs. The rearrangement links TRBV9 to TRBJ2-6; unclear D gene. The CDR3 nucleotides are TGTGCCAGCAGTCGGGGGGCCAACGTCCTGACTTTC. Its protein product is CASSRGANVLTF.